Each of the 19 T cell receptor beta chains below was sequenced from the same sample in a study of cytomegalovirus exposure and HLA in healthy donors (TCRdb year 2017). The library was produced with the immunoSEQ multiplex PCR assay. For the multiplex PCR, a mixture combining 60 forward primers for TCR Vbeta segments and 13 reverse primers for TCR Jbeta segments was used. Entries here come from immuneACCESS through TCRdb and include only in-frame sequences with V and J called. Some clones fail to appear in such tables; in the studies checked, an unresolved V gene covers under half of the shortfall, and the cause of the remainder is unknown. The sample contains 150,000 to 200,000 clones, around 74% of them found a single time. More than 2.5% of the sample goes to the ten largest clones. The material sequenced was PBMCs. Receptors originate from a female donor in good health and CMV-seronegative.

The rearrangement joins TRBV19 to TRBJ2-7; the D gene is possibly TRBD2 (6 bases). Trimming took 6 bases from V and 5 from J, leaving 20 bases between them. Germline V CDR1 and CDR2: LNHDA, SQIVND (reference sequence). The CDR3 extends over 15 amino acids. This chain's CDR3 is CASSLYLEGLNEQYF. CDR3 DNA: TGTGCCAGTAGCCTATATCTGGAGGGGCTCAACGAGCAGTACTTC.

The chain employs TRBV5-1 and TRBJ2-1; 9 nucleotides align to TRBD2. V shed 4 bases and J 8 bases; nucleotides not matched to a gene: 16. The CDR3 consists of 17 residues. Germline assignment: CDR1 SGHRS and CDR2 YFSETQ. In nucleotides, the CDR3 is TGCGCCAGCAGCCTCGGCCCTAGCGGGGACCCTTTATATGAGCAGTTCTTC. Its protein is CASSLGPSGDPLYEQFF.

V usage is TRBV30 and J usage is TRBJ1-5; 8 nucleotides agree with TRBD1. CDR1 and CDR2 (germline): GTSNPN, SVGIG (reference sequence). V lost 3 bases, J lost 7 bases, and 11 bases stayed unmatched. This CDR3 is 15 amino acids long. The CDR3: CAWSLTGGLRQPQHF. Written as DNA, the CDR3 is TGTGCCTGGAGCCTCACAGGGGGGCTACGGCAGCCCCAGCATTTT. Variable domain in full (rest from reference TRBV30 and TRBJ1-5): SQTIHQWPATLVQPVGSPLSLECTVEGTSNPNLYWYRQAAGRGLQLLFYSVGIGQISSEVPQNLSASRPQDRQFILSSKKLLLSDSGFYLCAWSLTGGLRQPQHFGDGTRLSIL.

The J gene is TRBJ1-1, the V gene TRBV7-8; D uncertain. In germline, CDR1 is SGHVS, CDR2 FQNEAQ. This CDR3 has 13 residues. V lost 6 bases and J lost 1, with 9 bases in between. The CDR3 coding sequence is TGTGCCAGCAGTTCAGCGACGAACACTGAAGCTTTCTTT. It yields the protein CASSSATNTEAFF.

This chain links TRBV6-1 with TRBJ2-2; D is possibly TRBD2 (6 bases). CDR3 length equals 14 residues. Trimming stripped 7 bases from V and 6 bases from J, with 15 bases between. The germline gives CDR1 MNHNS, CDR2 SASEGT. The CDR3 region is CASNVVGGAGELFF. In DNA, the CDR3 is TGTGCCAGCAACGTCGTAGGCGGGGCCGGGGAGCTGTTTTTT.

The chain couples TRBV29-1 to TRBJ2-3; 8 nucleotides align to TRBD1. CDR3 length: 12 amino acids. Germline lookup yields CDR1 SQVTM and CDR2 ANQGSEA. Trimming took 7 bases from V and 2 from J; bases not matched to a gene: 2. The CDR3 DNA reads TGCAGCGCACAGGGGGACACAGATACGCAGTATTTT. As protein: CSAQGDTDTQYF.

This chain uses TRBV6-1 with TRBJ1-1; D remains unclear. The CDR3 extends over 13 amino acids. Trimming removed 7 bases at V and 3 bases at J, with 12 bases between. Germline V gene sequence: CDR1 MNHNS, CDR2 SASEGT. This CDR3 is CASIPGRHTEAFF. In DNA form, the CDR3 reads TGTGCCAGCATTCCTGGGAGACACACTGAAGCTTTCTTT.

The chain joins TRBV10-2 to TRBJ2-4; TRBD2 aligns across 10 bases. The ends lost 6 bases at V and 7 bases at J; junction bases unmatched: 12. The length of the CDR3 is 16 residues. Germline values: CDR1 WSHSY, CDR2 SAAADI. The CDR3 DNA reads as TGCGCCAGCAGAGAGCGGGGGGGCGCCATAGCGAACATTCAGTACTTC. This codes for CASRERGGAIANIQYF.

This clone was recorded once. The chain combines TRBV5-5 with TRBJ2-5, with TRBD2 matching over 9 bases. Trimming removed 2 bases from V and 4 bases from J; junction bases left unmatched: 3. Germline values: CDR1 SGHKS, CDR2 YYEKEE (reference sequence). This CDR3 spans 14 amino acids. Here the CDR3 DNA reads TGTGCCAGCAGCTTAGCGGGAGGATCAGAGACCCAGTACTTC. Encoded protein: CASSLAGGSETQYF.

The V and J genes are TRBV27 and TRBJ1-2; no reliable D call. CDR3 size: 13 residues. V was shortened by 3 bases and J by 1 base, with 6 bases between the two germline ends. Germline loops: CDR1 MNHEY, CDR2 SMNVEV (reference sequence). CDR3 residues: CASSFRDNYGYTF. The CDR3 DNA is TGTGCCAGCAGTTTCCGGGATAACTATGGCTACACCTTC.

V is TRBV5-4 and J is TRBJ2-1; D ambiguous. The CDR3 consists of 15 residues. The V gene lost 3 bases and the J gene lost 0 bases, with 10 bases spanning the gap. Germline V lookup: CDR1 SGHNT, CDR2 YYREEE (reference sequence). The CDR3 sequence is CASSYDASSYNEQFF. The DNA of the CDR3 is TGTGCCAGCAGCTATGATGCGAGCTCCTACAATGAGCAGTTCTTC.

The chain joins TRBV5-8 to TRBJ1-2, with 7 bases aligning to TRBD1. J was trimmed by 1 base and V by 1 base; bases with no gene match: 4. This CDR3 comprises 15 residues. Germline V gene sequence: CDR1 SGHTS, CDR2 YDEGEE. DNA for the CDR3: TGTGCCAGCAGCTTGAGACAGGGCTATAACTATGGCTACACCTTC. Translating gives CASSLRQGYNYGYTF.

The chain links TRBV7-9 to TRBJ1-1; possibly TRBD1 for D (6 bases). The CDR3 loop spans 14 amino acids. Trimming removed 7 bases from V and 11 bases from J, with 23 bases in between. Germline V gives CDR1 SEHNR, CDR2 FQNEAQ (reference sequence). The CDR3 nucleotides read TGTGCCAGCACCATAGGGGGACCGCCGGCTGTGGCTTTCTTT. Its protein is CASTIGGPPAVAFF.

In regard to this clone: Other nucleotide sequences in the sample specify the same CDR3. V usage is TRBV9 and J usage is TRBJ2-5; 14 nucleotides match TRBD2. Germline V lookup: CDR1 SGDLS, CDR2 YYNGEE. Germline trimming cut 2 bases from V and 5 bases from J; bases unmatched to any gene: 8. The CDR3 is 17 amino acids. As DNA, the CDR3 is TGTGCCAGCAGCGTGAGAGGACTAGCGGGGGGCGTCGAGACCCAGTACTTC. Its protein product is CASSVRGLAGGVETQYF.

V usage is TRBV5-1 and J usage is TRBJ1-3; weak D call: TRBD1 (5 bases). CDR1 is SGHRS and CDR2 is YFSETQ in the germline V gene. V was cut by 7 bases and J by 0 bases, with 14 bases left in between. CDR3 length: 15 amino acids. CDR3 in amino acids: CASRSQGNSGNTIYF. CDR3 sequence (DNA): TGCGCCAGCCGAAGTCAGGGCAACTCTGGAAACACCATATATTTT.

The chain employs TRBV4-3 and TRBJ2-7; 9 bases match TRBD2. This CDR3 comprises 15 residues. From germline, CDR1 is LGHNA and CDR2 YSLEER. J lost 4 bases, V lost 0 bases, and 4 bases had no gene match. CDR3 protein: CASSQEAGGRYEQYF. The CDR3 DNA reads TGCGCCAGCAGCCAAGAGGCGGGAGGGAGGTACGAGCAGTACTTC.

CDR3 sequence: CASSVNGGMNTEAFF. DNA for the CDR3: TGTGCCAGCAGCGTCAACGGGGGAATGAACACTGAAGCTTTCTTT. The gene calls are TRBV7-8 and TRBJ1-1, with a weak D call TRBD1 (5 bases). This CDR3 has 15 amino acids. The V and J ends lost 5 bases and 0 bases respectively, with 13 bases between them. Germline CDR1 and CDR2: SGHVS and FQNEAQ.

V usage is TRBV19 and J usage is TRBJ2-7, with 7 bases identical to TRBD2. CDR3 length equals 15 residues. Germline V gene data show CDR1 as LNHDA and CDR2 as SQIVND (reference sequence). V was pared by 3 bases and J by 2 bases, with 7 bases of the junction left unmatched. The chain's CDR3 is CASSIYQGGPYEQYF. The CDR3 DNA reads TGTGCCAGTAGTATCTACCAGGGAGGGCCCTACGAGCAGTACTTC.

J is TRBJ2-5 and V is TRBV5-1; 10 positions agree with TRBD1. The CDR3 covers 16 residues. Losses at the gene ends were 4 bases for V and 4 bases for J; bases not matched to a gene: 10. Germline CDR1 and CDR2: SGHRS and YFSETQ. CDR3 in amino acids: CASSTQTGGGGETQYF. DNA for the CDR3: TGCGCCAGCAGCACCCAGACAGGGGGCGGCGGAGAGACCCAGTACTTC.